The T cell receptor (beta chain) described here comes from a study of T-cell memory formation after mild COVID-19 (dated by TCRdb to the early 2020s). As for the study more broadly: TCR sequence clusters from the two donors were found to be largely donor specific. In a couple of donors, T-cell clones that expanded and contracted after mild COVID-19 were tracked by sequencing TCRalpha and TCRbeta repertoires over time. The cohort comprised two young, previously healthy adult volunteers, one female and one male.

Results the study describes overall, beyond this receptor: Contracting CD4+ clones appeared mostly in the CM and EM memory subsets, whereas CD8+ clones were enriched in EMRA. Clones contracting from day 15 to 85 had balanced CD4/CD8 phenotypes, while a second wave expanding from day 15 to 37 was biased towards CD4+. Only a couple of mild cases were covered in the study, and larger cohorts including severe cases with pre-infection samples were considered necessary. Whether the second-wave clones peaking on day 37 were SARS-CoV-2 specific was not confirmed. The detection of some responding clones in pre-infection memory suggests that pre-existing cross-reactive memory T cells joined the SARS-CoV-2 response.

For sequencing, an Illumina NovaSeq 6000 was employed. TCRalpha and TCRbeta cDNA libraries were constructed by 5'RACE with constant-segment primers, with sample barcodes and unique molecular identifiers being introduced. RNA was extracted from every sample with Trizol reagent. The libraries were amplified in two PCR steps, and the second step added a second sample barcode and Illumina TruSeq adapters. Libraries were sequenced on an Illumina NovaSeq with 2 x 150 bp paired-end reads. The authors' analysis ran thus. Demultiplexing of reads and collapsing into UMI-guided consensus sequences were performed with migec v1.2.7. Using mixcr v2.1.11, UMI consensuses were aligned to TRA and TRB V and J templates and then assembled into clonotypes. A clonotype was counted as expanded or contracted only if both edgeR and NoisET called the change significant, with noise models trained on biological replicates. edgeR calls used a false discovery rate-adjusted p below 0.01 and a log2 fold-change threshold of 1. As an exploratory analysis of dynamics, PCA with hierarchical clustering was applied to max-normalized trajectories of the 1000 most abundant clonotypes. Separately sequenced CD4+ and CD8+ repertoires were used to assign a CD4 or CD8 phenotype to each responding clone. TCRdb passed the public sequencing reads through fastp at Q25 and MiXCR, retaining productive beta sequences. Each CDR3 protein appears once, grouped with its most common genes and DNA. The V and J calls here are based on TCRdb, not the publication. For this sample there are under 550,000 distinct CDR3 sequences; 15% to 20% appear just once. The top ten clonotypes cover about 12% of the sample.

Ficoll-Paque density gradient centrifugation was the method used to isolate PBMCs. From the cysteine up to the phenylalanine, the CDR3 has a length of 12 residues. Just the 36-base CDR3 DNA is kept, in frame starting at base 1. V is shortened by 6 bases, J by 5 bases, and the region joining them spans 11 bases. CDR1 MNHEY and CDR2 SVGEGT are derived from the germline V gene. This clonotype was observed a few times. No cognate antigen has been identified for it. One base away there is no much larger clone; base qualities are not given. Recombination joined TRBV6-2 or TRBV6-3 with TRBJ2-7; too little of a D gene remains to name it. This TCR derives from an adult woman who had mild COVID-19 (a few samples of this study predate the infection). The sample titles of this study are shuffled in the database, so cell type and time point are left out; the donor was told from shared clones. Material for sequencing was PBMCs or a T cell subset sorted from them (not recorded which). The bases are TGTGCCAGCAGCCAAGCGCGAAACGAGCAGTACTTC. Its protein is CASSQARNEQYF.